The 11 T cell receptor beta chains below all came from one sample that was sequenced in a study of graft-versus-host responses after intestinal transplantation. Their specific antigens are unknown. Assay used: immunoSEQ multiplex PCR; TCRdb lists only in-frame clones, some missing. The sample contains 90,000 to 150,000 clones, about 93% of which appear only once. The material was unstimulated CD4+ T cells sorted from spleen or lymph node cells, obtained before intestinal transplant. These receptors originate from a human donor who received an intestinal transplant.

The V and J genes are TRBV5-1 and TRBJ2-1; TRBD2 agrees at 9 bases. The CDR3 totals 15 residues. CDR1 is SGHRS and CDR2 is YFSETQ in the germline V gene. The junction had 5 bases not matched to a gene; V was cut back by 0 bases and J by 7 bases. CDR3: CASSLGVAGVNEQFF. CDR3 sequence (DNA): TGCGCCAGCAGCTTGGGGGTAGCGGGAGTGAATGAGCAGTTCTTC.

In its sample, this clone was seen once. The chain has TRBV18 and TRBJ1-5, with D uncertain. The CDR3 runs 16 residues. Trimming shortened V by 2 bases and J by 1 base, and 12 bases separated the two germline ends. Germline V gene sequence: CDR1 KGHSH, CDR2 LQKENI. The CDR3 reads CASSPSPSRSNQPQHF. CDR3 DNA: TGTGCCAGCTCACCAAGTCCCAGCCGGAGCAATCAGCCCCAGCATTTT.

The chain has TRBV23-1 and TRBJ1-3; D not certain. TRBV23-1 is placed among ORFs of uncertain function. The CDR3 has 16 residues. V shed 11 bases and J shed 4 bases, with 24 bases lying between them. Written as DNA, the CDR3 is TGCGCCTCCCACCCATCCACCAACGGGTCGGGAAACACCATATATTTT. The encoded protein is CASHPSTNGSGNTIYF.

This rearrangement joins TRBV2 to TRBJ2-2; D perhaps matches TRBD2 (5 bases). The germline V gene has CDR1 SNHLY and CDR2 FYNNEI. The CDR3 spans 13 residues. Between the trimmed V and J ends, which lost 3 bases and 5 bases, there was a span of 7 bases. In DNA form, the CDR3 reads TGTGCCAGCAGTGACCGGGGAACCGGGGAGCTGTTTTTT. Its protein is CASSDRGTGELFF.

The V call is TRBV23-1, the J call TRBJ1-5; D call uncertain. TRBV23-1 counts as an open reading frame of uncertain function. The germline V and J ends were trimmed by 11 bases and 4 bases, with 12 bases remaining between them. The CDR3 spans 12 residues. This CDR3 reads CAQNHNNQPQHF. In DNA form, the CDR3 reads TGCGCCCAGAACCATAATAATCAGCCCCAGCATTTT.

The rearrangement uses TRBV19 and TRBJ2-1, with unresolved D. Deletions cut 10 bases from V and 2 bases from J, with 6 bases between. Germline lookup yields CDR1 LNHDA and CDR2 SQIVND (reference sequence). The CDR3 length is 11 residues. CDR3 in DNA: TGTGCCACCGCCACCTACAATGAGCAGTTCTTC. Its translation is CATATYNEQFF.

The rearrangement uses TRBV28 and TRBJ1-2, with D hard to call. This CDR3 spans 13 amino acids. The V end lost 6 bases, the J end lost 8 bases, and 16 bases lay between the germline ends. Germline CDR1 and CDR2: MDHEN and SYDVKM. CDR3 coding DNA: TGTGCCAGCAGACTCCTTCAAGGGAGCGGCTACACCTTC. Translated: CASRLLQGSGYTF.

The chain combines TRBV5-4 with TRBJ1-2; TRBD1 might be the D (6 bases). V lost 1 base to trimming and J lost 4 bases, with 17 bases between them. The CDR3 length is 16 residues. Germline CDR1 and CDR2: SGHNT and YYREEE (reference sequence). CDR3 loop: CASSLRGGLTSYGYTF. CDR3 nucleotides: TGTGCCAGCAGCTTGAGAGGGGGACTCACAAGCTATGGCTACACCTTC.

The V call is TRBV27, the J call TRBJ2-3; D is undetermined. CDR3 length: 14 amino acids. The V gene's germline CDR1 is MNHEY and CDR2 SMNVEV (reference sequence). Trimming shortened V by 8 bases and J by 5 bases, and 17 bases separated the two germline ends. Here the CDR3 DNA reads TGTGCCAGCGCTCGGCGGTCACCGGGAGATACGCAGTATTTT. Protein: CASARRSPGDTQYF.

J is TRBJ1-1 and V is TRBV5-6, with 7 bases identical to TRBD1. With 0 bases clipped from V and 0 bases from J, the junction kept 8 bases outside the gene matches. The germline V gene encodes CDR1 SGHDT and CDR2 YYEEEE. This CDR3 comprises 17 residues. CDR3 protein: CASSLDPTGTLNTEAFF. The CDR3 bases are TGTGCCAGCAGCTTGGACCCGACAGGGACCCTGAACACTGAAGCTTTCTTT.

The rearrangement uses TRBV6-5 and TRBJ2-4; tentative D call: TRBD2 (6 bases). V lost 6 bases and J lost 10, with 22 bases in between. CDR1 and CDR2 (germline): MNHEY, SVGAGI. This CDR3 spans 15 amino acids. This CDR3 reads CASRGTLEMGGIQYF. The DNA for the CDR3 is TGTGCCAGCAGGGGGACCCTAGAGATGGGAGGAATTCAGTACTTC.